The 21 T cell receptor beta chains below all came from one sample that was sequenced in a study of PD-1 blockade in classical Hodgkin lymphoma. Every patient was affected by relapse after autologous stem cell transplantation, while exposure to brentuximab vedotin was not uniform. Sequenced by immunoSEQ multiplex PCR; TCRdb stores in-frame clones only, minus some. The sample comprises about 28,000 clones, roughly three quarters of which are singletons, and roughly 24% rests with the top ten. The input for sequencing was peripheral blood mononuclear cells (PBMCs), taken before the second cycle of nivolumab. The receptor set was obtained from a human donor with classical Hodgkin lymphoma.

The CDR3 bases are TGTGCCAGTAGTATTCGAGGCAGTGAGATAGGTTCACCCCTCCACTTT. Its protein product is CASSIRGSEIGSPLHF. The rearrangement joins TRBV19 to TRBJ1-6; D unresolved. CDR1 and CDR2 (germline): LNHDA, SQIVND (reference sequence). V lost 3 bases to trimming and J lost 9 bases, with 18 bases between them. CDR3 length: 16 residues.

In its sample, this clone was seen a few times. This chain links TRBV7-2 with TRBJ2-6, with D unresolved. The V end was cut by 5 bases, the J end by 4 bases, with 9 bases between. The germline V gene encodes CDR1 SGHTA and CDR2 FQGNSA. This CDR3 is built from 14 residues. The CDR3 loop reads CASSRTLGANVLTF. Written as DNA, the CDR3 is TGTGCCAGCAGCCGAACTCTGGGGGCCAACGTCCTGACTTTC.

V usage is TRBV5-1 and J usage is TRBJ2-5, with 11 nucleotides matching TRBD2. The J segment lost 5 bases and the V segment lost 0 bases, leaving 9 bases of the junction unmatched. Germline CDR1 reads SGHRS; CDR2 reads YFSETQ. There are 17 residues in the CDR3. The chain's CDR3 is CASSLAPSGGNGETQYF. CDR3 DNA: TGCGCCAGCAGCTTGGCGCCTAGCGGGGGGAATGGGGAGACCCAGTACTTC.

This clone was picked up one time. The gene calls are TRBV6-1 and TRBJ1-1; unclear D gene. Between the trimmed V and J ends, which lost 6 bases and 6 bases, there was a span of 17 bases. Germline V gives CDR1 MNHNS, CDR2 SASEGT. The CDR3 has 14 amino acids. This CDR3 is CASSYGPLDAEAFF. In nucleotides, the CDR3 is TGTGCCAGCAGCTACGGGCCCTTGGACGCTGAAGCTTTCTTT.

The rearrangement uses TRBV6-5 and TRBJ1-5; 8 bases align to TRBD1. The CDR3 is made up of 16 amino acids. Germline trimming cut 4 bases from V and 3 bases from J; bases unmatched to any gene: 8. Germline CDR1 is MNHEY and CDR2 is SVGAGI. CDR3: CASSLYRGMVNQPQHF. The CDR3 region has the DNA TGTGCCAGCAGTTTATACAGGGGGATGGTCAATCAGCCCCAGCATTTT.

The J gene is TRBJ1-1, the V gene TRBV7-7, with 11 positions matching TRBD1. The CDR3 contains 16 residues. Unmatched junction bases numbered 12, after V lost 6 bases and J lost 6 bases. The germline V gene encodes CDR1 SSHAT and CDR2 FNYEAQ (reference sequence). The DNA of the CDR3 is TGTGCCAGCAGGGTGGGACAGGGGGATAAGGGCGCTGAAGCTTTCTTT. It codes for CASRVGQGDKGAEAFF.

The chain joins TRBV4-1 to TRBJ1-4; TRBD1 is a possible D gene (5 bases). The germline gives CDR1 MGHRA, CDR2 YSYEKL. Trimming removed 5 bases from V and 4 bases from J, with 17 bases in between. CDR3 size: 16 residues. The CDR3 loop reads CASSGRQPRDNEKLFF. CDR3 bases: TGCGCCAGCAGCGGCCGACAGCCTCGTGATAATGAAAAACTGTTTTTT.

The chain couples TRBV5-1 to TRBJ2-3; D may be TRBD1 (5 bases). Deletions cut 1 base from V and 2 bases from J, with 11 bases between. The germline V gene encodes CDR1 SGHRS and CDR2 YFSETQ. There are 15 residues in the CDR3. CDR3 sequence (DNA): TGCGCCAGCAGCTTGTTGGGGCCCGACACAGATACGCAGTATTTT. Its protein product is CASSLLGPDTDTQYF.

The chain recombines TRBV27 with TRBJ1-6; D unclear. The V end was cut by 3 bases, the J end by 8 bases, with 5 bases between. The V gene's germline CDR1 is MNHEY and CDR2 SMNVEV (reference sequence). The CDR3 sequence is 12 residues long. The CDR3 loop reads CASSFFDSPLHF. CDR3 in DNA: TGTGCCAGCAGTTTTTTTGATTCACCCCTCCACTTT.

This clone was recorded a few times. This chain links TRBV5-1 with TRBJ2-7; TRBD2 matches 9 bases. This CDR3 region has 16 residues. V dropped 4 bases and J dropped 6; count of bases not matched to a gene: 14. Germline V gene data show CDR1 as SGHRS and CDR2 as YFSETQ. The CDR3 spells CASSPGLALSSREQYF. Written as DNA, the CDR3 is TGCGCCAGCAGCCCGGGACTAGCTTTAAGTTCGCGCGAGCAGTACTTC.

The chain combines TRBV7-2 with TRBJ2-7; 10 positions agree with TRBD1. J lost 5 bases, V lost 5 bases, and 3 bases had no gene match. The length of the CDR3 is 13 residues. The germline CDR1 and CDR2 sequences are SGHTA and FQGNSA. As DNA, the CDR3 is TGTGCCAGCAGCGACAGGGGGCTTAACGAGCAGTACTTC. It translates to CASSDRGLNEQYF.

V usage is TRBV18 and J usage is TRBJ2-7; 7 bases fit TRBD2. Germline values: CDR1 KGHSH, CDR2 LQKENI. The CDR3 is 16 amino acids. V dropped 1 base and J dropped 3; count of bases not matched to a gene: 9. CDR3 in amino acids: CASSPRGGPSNYEQYV. In nucleotides, the CDR3 is TGTGCCAGCTCACCACGGGGAGGGCCCTCCAACTACGAGCAGTACGTC.

This rearrangement joins TRBV27 to TRBJ2-3; 7 nucleotides line up with TRBD2. CDR1 MNHEY and CDR2 SMNVEV come from the germline V gene (reference sequence). The CDR3 consists of 14 residues. V gave up 7 bases and J gave up 3 bases; unmatched junction bases: 7. The CDR3 DNA is TGTGCCAGCAAGCCAGCGGGACTAACAGATACGCAGTATTTT. This encodes CASKPAGLTDTQYF.

The V call is TRBV7-9, the J call TRBJ2-4; D is possibly TRBD1 (5 bases). Germline values: CDR1 SEHNR, CDR2 FQNEAQ (reference sequence). V shed 4 bases and J shed 12 bases, with 13 bases lying between them. This CDR3 region has 12 residues. This CDR3 reads CASSSQGTSQYF. In nucleotides, the CDR3 is TGTGCCAGCAGCTCCCAGGGAACGTCTCAGTACTTC.

V is TRBV6-6 and J is TRBJ2-2; unclear D gene. The V gene lost 8 bases and the J gene lost 1 base, with 11 bases spanning the gap. The CDR3 spans 14 residues. Per germline, CDR1 MNHNY and CDR2 SVGAGI (reference sequence). DNA of the CDR3: TGTGCCAGCGAGATTCGACGGAACACCGGGGAGCTGTTTTTT. It codes for CASEIRRNTGELFF.

The chain links TRBV2 to TRBJ1-5, with D tentatively TRBD1 (5 bases). V shed 4 bases and J shed 8 bases, with 15 bases lying between them. Germline V CDR1 and CDR2: SNHLY, FYNNEI. The length of the CDR3 is 14 residues. In DNA form, the CDR3 reads TGTGCCAGCAGTGTGGGAGGGGATGTGAAGCCCCAGCATTTT. It codes for CASSVGGDVKPQHF.

The chain couples TRBV28 to TRBJ1-1; 8 bases align to TRBD1. The V gene's germline CDR1 is MDHEN and CDR2 SYDVKM. Trimming at V came to 3 bases and at J to 11 bases, leaving 8 bases not matched to a gene. The CDR3 length is 13 residues. CDR3 in DNA: TGTGCCAGCAGTTTTGGGCTACAGGGGGGGGCTTTCTTT. Translation: CASSFGLQGGAFF.

CDR3 bases: TGTGCCAGCTCATATTTAACGGGAGCCGGCAATGAGCAGTTCTTC. Translation gives CASSYLTGAGNEQFF. The chain links TRBV18 to TRBJ2-1; D might be TRBD2 (6 bases). Trimming removed 5 bases at V and 6 bases at J, with 17 bases between. The length of the CDR3 is 15 residues. In germline, CDR1 is KGHSH, CDR2 LQKENI.

The genes are TRBV9 and TRBJ2-5; D is uncertain. Trimming removed 0 bases at V and 3 bases at J, with 9 bases between. Germline CDR1 is SGDLS and CDR2 is YYNGEE. The CDR3 spans 14 residues. CDR3 nucleotides: TGTGCCAGCAGCGTAGATCGAGCCGAAGAGACCCAGTACTTC. It translates to CASSVDRAEETQYF.

This clone was recorded a few times. The J gene is TRBJ1-4, the V gene TRBV11-2; perhaps TRBD1 as D (5 bases). Germline CDR1 and CDR2: SGHAT and FQNNGV. The CDR3 covers 13 residues. V dropped 5 bases and J dropped 8 bases, with 12 bases sitting between them. The CDR3 is CASSRGEWEKLFF. The CDR3 DNA sequence: TGTGCCAGCAGCCGGGGGGAGTGGGAAAAACTGTTTTTT. Full variable domain (rest looked up from reference TRBV11-2 and TRBJ1-4): EAGVAQSPRYKIIEKRQSVAFWCNPISGHATLYWYQQILGQGPKLLIQFQNNGVVDDSQLPKDRFSAERLKGVDSTLKIQPAKLEDSAVYLCASSRGEWEKLFFGSGTQLSVL.

The CDR3 DNA reads as TGTGCCAGCAGCGTAGGGAATCGGAGGAGCGATAATTCACCCCTCCACTTT. This sequence encodes CASSVGNRRSDNSPLHF. The gene calls are TRBV9 and TRBJ1-6; D gene ambiguous. V lost 0 bases and J 5 bases, leaving 15 bases between the germline ends. This CDR3 is built from 17 residues. Germline V CDR1 and CDR2: SGDLS, YYNGEE.